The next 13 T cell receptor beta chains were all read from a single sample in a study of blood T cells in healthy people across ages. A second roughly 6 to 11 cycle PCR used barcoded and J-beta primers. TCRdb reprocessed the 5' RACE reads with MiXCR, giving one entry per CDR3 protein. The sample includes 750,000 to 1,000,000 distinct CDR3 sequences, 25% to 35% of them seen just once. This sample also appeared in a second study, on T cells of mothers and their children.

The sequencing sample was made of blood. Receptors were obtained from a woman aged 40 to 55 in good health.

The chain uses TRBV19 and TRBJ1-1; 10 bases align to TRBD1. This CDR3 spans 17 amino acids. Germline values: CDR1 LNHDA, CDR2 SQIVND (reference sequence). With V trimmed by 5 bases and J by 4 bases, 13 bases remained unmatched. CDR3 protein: CASSPPRQGALGTEAFF. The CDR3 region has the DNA TGTGCCAGTAGTCCCCCCAGACAGGGGGCCCTGGGCACTGAAGCTTTCTTT.

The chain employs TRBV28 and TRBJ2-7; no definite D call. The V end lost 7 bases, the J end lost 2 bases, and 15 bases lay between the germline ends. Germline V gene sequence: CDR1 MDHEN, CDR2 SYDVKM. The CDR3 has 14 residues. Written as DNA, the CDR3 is TGTGCCAGCAACCCTCTAGTAACCGCCTACGAGCAGTACTTC. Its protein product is CASNPLVTAYEQYF.

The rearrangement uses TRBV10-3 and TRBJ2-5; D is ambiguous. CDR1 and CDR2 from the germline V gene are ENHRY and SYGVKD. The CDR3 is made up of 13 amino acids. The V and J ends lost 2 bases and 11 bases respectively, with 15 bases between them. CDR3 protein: CAISEAPSYGQYF. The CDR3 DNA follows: TGTGCCATCAGTGAGGCGCCCTCCTACGGGCAGTACTTC.

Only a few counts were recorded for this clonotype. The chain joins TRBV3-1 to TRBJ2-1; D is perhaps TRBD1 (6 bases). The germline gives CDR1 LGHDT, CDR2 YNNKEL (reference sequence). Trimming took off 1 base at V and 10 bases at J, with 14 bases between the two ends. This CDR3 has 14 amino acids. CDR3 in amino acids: CASSQGTGSREQFF. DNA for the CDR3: TGTGCCAGCAGCCAAGGAACAGGGAGTCGCGAGCAGTTCTTC.

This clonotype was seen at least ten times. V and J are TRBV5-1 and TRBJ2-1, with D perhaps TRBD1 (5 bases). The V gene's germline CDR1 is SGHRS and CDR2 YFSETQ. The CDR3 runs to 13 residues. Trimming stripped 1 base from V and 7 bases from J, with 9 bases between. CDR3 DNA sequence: TGCGCCAGCAGCTTGCCCAGGGAAAATGAGCAGTTCTTC. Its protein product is CASSLPRENEQFF.

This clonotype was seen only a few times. CDR3 amino acids: CASRYGGSSYEQYF. CDR3 nucleotides: TGTGCCAGCAGGTACGGGGGGAGCTCCTACGAGCAGTACTTC. The chain combines TRBV7-9 with TRBJ2-7, with 7 bases matching TRBD2. CDR1 and CDR2 (germline): SEHNR, FQNEAQ (reference sequence). The CDR3 covers 14 residues. After removal of 6 bases from V and 0 bases from J, the junction contained 5 bases not matched to a gene.

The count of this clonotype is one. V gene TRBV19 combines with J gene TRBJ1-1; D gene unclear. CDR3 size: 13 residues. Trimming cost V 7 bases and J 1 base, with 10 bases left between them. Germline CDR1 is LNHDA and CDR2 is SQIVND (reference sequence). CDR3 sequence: CASKIVQNTEAFF. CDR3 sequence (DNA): TGTGCCAGTAAAATAGTCCAGAACACTGAAGCTTTCTTT.

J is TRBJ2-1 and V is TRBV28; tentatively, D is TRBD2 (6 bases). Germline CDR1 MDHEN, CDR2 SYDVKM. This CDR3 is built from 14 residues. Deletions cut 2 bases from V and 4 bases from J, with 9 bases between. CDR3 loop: CASSLRGKYNEQFF. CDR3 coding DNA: TGTGCCAGCAGTTTACGGGGGAAATACAATGAGCAGTTCTTC.

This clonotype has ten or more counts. CDR3 sequence (DNA): TGTGCCAGCAGCCCCTATCTACAGGGTGCCTACGAGCAGTACTTC. This encodes CASSPYLQGAYEQYF. The V call is TRBV7-6, the J call TRBJ2-7; tentative D call: TRBD1 (6 bases). The CDR3 has 15 residues. Trimming removed 5 bases from V and 2 bases from J, with 16 bases in between. Germline lookup yields CDR1 SGHVS and CDR2 FNYEAQ.

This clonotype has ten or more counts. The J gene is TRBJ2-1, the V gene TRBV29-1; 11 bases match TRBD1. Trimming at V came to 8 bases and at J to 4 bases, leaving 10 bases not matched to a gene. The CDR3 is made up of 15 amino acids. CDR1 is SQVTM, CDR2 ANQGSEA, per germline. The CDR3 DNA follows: TGCAGCTACACCCCCGGGACAGGGGGGTACAATGAGCAGTTCTTC. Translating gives CSYTPGTGGYNEQFF.

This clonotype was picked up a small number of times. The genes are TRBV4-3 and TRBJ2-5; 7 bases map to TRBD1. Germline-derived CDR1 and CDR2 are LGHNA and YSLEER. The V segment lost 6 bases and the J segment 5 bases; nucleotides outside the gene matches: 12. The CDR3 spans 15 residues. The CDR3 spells CASSRGQRTGETQYF. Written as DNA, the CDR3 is TGCGCCAGCAGTAGGGGACAGAGGACGGGGGAGACCCAGTACTTC.

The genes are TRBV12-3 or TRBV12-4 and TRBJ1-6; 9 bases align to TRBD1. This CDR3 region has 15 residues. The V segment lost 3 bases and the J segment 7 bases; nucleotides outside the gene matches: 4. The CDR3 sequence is CASSLHRGQNSPLHF. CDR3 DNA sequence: TGTGCCAGCAGTTTGCACAGGGGGCAGAATTCACCCCTCCACTTT.

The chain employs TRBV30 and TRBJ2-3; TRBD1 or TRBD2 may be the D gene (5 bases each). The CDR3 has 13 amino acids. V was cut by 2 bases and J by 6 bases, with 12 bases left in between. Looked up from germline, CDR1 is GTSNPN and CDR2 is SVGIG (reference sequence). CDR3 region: CAWSHGAGDTQYF. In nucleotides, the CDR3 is TGTGCCTGGAGTCACGGGGCCGGCGATACGCAGTATTTT. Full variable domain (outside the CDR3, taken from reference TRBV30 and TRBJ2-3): SQTIHQWPATLVQPVGSPLSLECTVEGTSNPNLYWYRQAAGRGLQLLFYSVGIGQISSEVPQNLSASRPQDRQFILSSKKLLLSDSGFYLCAWSHGAGDTQYFGPGTRLTVL.